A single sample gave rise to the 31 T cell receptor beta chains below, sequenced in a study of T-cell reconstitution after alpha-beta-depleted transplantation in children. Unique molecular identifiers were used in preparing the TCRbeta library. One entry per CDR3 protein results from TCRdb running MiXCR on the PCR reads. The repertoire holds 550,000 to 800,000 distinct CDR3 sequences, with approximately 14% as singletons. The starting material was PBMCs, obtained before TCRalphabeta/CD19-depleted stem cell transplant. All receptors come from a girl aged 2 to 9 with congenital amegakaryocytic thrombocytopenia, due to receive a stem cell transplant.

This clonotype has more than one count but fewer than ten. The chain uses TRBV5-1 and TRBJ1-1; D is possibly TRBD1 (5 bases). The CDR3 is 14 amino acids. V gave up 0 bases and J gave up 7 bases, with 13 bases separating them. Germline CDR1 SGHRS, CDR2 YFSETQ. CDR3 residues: CASSLEVGGIEAFF. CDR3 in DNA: TGCGCCAGCAGCTTGGAGGTCGGGGGAATTGAAGCTTTCTTT.

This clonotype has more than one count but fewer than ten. The CDR3 coding sequence is TGCGCCAGCAGCGAGGGAGATTGGGAGACCCAGTACTTC. This codes for CASSEGDWETQYF. The V call is TRBV5-1, the J call TRBJ2-5; tentative D call: TRBD2 (5 bases). Germline CDR1 reads SGHRS; CDR2 reads YFSETQ. This CDR3 has 13 amino acids. Trimming took off 4 bases at V and 5 bases at J, with 12 bases between the two ends.

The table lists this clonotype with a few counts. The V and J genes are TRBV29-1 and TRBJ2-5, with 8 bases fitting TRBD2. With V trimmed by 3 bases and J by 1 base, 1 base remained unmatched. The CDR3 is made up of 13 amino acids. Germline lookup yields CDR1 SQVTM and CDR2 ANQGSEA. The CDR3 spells CSVDGTSQETQYF. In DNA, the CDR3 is TGCAGCGTTGATGGGACTAGCCAAGAGACCCAGTACTTC. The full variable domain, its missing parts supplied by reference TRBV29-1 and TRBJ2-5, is SAVISQKPSRDICQRGTSLTIQCQVDSQVTMMFWYRQQPGQSLTLIATANQGSEATYESGFVIDKFPISRPNLTFSTLTVSNMSPEDSSIYLCSVDGTSQETQYFGPGTRLLVL.

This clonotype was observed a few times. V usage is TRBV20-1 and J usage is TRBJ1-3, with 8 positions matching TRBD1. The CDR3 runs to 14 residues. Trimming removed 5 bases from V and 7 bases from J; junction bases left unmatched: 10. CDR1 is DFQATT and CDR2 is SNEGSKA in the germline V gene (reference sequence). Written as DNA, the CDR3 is TGCAGTGCTGGAGCCTGGACAGGGAGGAACACCATATATTTT. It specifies CSAGAWTGRNTIYF.

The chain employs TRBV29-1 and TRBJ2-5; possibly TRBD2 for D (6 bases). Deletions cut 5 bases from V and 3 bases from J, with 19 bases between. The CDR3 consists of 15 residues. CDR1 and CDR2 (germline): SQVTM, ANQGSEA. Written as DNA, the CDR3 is TGCAGCGTTATTGCGGGGAAGAGGATAGAAGAGACCCAGTACTTC. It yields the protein CSVIAGKRIEETQYF.

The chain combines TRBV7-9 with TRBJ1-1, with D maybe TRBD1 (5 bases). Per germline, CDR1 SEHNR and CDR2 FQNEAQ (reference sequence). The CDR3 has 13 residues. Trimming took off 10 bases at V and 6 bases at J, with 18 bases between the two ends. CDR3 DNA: TGTGCCAACTTCAGGGAACCGGGGGCTGAAGCTTTCTTT. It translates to CANFREPGAEAFF.

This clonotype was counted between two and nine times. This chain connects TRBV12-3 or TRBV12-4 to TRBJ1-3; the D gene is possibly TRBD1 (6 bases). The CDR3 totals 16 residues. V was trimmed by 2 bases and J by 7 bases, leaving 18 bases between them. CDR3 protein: CASSLRVPKQGNTIYF. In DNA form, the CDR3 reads TGTGCCAGCAGTTTAAGGGTCCCGAAGCAGGGGAACACCATATATTTT.

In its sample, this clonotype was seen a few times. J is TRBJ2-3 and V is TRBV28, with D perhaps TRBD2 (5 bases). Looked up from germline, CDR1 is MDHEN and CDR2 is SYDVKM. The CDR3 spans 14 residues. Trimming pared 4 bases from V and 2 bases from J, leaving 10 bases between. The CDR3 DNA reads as TGTGCCAGCAGTTCCGAGAGGGCCACAGATACGCAGTATTTT. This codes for CASSSERATDTQYF.

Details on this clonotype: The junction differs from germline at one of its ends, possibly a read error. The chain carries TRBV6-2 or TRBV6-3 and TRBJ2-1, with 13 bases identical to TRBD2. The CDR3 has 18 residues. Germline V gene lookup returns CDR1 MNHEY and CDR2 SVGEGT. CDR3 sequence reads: CPSSYRTSGSGPYNEQFF. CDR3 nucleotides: TGTCCCAGCAGTTACAGGACTAGCGGGAGTGGCCCCTACAATGAGCAGTTCTTC.

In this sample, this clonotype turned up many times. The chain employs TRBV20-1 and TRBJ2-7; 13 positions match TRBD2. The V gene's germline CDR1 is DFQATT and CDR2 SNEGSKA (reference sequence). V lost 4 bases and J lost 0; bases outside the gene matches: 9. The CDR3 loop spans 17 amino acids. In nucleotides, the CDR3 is TGCAGTGCTACACCGGGACTAGCGGGATCTTCCTCCTACGAGCAGTACTTC. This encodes CSATPGLAGSSSYEQYF.

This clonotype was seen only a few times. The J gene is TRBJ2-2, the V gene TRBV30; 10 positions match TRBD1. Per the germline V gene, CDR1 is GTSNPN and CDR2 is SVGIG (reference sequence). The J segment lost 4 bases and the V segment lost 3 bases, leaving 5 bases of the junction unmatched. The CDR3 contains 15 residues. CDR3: CAWSVWTGGTGELFF. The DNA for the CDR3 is TGTGCCTGGAGCGTATGGACAGGGGGCACCGGGGAGCTGTTTTTT. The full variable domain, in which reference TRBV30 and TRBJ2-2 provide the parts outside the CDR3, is SQTIHQWPATLVQPVGSPLSLECTVEGTSNPNLYWYRQAAGRGLQLLFYSVGIGQISSEVPQNLSASRPQDRQFILSSKKLLLSDSGFYLCAWSVWTGGTGELFFGEGSRLTVL.

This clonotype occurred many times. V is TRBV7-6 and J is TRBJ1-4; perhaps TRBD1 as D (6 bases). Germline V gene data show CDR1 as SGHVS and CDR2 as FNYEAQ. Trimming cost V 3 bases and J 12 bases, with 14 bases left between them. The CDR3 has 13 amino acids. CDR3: CASSFELQGELFF. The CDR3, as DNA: TGTGCCAGCAGCTTCGAATTACAGGGCGAACTGTTTTTT.

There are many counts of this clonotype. The CDR3 region is CSAPGRGGNTEAFF. DNA of the CDR3: TGCAGTGCACCGGGAAGGGGGGGGAACACTGAAGCTTTCTTT. The V gene is TRBV20-1, the J gene TRBJ1-1; D may be TRBD1 (6 bases). The CDR3 totals 14 residues. V was pared by 6 bases and J by 1 base, with 15 bases between. Per the germline V gene, CDR1 is DFQATT and CDR2 is SNEGSKA (reference sequence).

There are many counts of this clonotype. The CDR3 DNA sequence: TGCAGTGCTAGAGATGACGTGGGAGGGCCCTACGAGCAGTACTTC. Its translation: CSARDDVGGPYEQYF. The chain carries TRBV20-1 and TRBJ2-7; 7 bases fit TRBD2. This CDR3 has 15 amino acids. J gave up 2 bases and V 0 bases, and 7 bases lay outside the gene matches. CDR1 and CDR2 (germline): DFQATT, SNEGSKA (reference sequence).

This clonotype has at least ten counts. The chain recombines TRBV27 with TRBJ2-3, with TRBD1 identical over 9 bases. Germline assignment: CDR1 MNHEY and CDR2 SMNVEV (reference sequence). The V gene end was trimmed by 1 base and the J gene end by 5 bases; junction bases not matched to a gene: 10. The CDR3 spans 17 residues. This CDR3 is CASSLWSGTGWGDTQYF. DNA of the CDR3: TGTGCCAGCAGTTTATGGTCGGGGACAGGGTGGGGAGATACGCAGTATTTT.

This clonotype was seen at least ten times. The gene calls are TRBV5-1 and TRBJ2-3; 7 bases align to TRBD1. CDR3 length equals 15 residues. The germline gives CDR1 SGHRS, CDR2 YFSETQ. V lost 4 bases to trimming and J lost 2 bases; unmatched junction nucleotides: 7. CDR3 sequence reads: CASSTRTGTTDTQYF. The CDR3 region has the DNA TGCGCCAGCAGCACCCGGACAGGTACCACAGATACGCAGTATTTT.

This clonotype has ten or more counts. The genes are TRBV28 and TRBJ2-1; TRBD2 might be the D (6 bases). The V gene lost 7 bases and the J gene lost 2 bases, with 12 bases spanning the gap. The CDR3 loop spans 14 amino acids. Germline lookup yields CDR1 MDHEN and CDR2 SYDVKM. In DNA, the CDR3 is TGTGCCAGCACTTTGGGGGGACCCTACAATGAGCAGTTCTTC. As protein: CASTLGGPYNEQFF.

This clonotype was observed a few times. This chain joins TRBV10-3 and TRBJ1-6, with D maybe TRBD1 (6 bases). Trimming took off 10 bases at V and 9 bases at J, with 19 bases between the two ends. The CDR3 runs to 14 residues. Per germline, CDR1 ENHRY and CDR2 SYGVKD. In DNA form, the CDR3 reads TGTGCCACGGCATTTACAGGGCTAGTTTCACCCCTCCACTTT. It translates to CATAFTGLVSPLHF.

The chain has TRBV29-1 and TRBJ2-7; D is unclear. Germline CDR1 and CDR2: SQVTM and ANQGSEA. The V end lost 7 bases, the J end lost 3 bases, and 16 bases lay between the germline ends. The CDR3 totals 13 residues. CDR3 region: CSARRLPLYEQYF. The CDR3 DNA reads TGCAGCGCAAGACGGTTACCTCTCTACGAGCAGTACTTC.

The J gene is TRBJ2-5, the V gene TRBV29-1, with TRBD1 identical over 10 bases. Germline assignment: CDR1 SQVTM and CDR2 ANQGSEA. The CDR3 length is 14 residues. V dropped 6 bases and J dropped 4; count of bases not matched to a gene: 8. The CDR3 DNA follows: TGCAGCGTCCCCGACAGGGGGCGAGGAGAGACCCAGTACTTC. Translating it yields CSVPDRGRGETQYF.

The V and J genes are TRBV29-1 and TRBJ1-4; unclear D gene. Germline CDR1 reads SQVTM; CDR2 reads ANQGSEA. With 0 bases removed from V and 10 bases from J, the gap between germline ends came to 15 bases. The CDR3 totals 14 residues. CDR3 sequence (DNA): TGCAGCGTTGAAGATAAGGGTACGGTAGGAAAACTGTTTTTT. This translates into CSVEDKGTVGKLFF.

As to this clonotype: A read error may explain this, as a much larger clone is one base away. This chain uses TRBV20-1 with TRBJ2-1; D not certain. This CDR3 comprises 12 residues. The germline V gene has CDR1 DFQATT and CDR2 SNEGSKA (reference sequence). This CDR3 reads CSARVSYNEQLF. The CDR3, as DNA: TGCAGTGCTAGAGTCAGTTACAATGAGCAGCTCTTC.

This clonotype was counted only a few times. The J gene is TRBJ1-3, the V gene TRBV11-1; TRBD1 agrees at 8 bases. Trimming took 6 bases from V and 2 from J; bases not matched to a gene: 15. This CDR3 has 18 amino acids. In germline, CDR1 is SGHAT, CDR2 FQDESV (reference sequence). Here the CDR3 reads CASSNGQGSGLPGNTIYF. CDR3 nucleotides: TGTGCCAGCAGTAACGGACAGGGCTCTGGATTGCCTGGAAACACCATATATTTT.

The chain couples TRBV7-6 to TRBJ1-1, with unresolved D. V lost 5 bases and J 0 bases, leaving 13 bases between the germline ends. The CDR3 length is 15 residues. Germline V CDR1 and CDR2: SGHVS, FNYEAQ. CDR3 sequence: CASSARQGMNTEAFF. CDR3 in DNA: TGTGCCAGCAGCGCCAGACAAGGTATGAACACTGAAGCTTTCTTT. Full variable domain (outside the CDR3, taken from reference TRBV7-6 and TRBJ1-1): GAGVSQSPRYKVTKRGQDVALRCDPISGHVSLYWYRQALGQGPEFLTYFNYEAQQDKSGLPNDRFSAERPEGSISTLTIQRTEQRDSAMYRCASSARQGMNTEAFFGQGTRLTVV.

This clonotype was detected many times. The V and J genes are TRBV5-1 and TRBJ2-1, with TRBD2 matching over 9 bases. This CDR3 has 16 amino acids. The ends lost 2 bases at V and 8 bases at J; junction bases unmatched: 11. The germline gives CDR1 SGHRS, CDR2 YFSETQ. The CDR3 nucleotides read TGCGCCAGCAGCTTAGATAGCGGGAGAAGAGCCTATGAGCAGTTCTTC. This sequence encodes CASSLDSGRRAYEQFF.

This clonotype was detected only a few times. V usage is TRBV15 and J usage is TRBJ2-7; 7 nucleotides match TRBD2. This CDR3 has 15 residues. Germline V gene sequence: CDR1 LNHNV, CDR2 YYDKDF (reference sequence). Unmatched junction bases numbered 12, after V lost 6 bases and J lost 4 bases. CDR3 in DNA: TGTGCCACCAGTGACATACGGCGGGAGTCTTACGAGCAGTACTTC. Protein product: CATSDIRRESYEQYF.

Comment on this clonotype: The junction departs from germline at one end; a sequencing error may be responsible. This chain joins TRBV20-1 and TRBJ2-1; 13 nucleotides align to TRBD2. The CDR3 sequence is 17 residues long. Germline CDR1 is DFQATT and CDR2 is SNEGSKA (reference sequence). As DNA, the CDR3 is TGCTGTGCTAGAGATAAGGATGGACTAGCGGGAGTTTCTGAGCAGTTCTTC. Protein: CCARDKDGLAGVSEQFF.

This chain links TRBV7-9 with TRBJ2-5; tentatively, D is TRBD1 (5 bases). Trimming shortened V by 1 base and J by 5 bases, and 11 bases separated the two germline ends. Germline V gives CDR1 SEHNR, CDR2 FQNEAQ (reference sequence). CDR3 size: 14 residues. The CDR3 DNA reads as TGTGCCAGCAGCTTAGGTTCAGGGATGGAGACCCAGTACTTC. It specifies CASSLGSGMETQYF. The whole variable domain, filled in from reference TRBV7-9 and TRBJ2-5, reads DTGVSQNPRHKITKRGQNVTFRCDPISEHNRLYWYRQTLGQGPEFLTYFQNEAQLEKSRLLSDRFSAERPKGSFSTLEIQRTEQGDSAMYLCASSLGSGMETQYFGPGTRLLVL.

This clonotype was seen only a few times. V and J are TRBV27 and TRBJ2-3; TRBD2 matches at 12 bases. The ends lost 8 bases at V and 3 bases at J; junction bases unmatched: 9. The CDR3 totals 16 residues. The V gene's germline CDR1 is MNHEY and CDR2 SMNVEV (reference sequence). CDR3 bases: TGTGCCAGCGGAGATTTTGGACTAGCGGGAACAGATACGCAGTATTTT. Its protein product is CASGDFGLAGTDTQYF.

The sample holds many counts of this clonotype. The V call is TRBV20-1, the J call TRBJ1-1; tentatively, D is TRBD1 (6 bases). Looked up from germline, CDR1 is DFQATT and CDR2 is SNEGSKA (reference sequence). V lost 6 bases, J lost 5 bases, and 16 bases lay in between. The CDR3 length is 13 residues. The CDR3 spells CSAGGGAETEAFF. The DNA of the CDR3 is TGCAGTGCCGGCGGGGGGGCTGAGACTGAAGCTTTCTTT.

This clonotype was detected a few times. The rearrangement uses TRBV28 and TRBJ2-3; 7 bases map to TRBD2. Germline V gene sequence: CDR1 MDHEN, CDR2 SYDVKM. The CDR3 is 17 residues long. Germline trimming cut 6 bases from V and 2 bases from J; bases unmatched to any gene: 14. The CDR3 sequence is CASSHGGSSGPTDTQYF. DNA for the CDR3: TGTGCCAGCAGCCACGGGGGGTCTAGCGGTCCCACAGATACGCAGTATTTT.